These 5 T cell receptor beta chains were sequenced from one sample in a study of a mutant IDH1 vaccine in newly diagnosed glioma. Sequencing used immunoSEQ multiplex PCR; TCRdb keeps in-frame clones, though not all of them. The sample contains about 62,000 clones, roughly four fifths of which appear only once. These receptors have no known antigen. Indicated time point: week 47, end of study. Doses comprised 300 ug of mutant IDH1 20-mer peptide each, plus topical imiquimod. This sample comprised PBMCs, obtained from a glioma patient whose treatment included an IDH1 peptide vaccine. These receptors originate from a man younger than 40 with glioma.

The chain recombines TRBV2 with TRBJ1-2; weak D call: TRBD1 (6 bases). From germline, CDR1 is SNHLY and CDR2 FYNNEI. The CDR3 extends over 13 amino acids. The V end was cut by 6 bases, the J end by 7 bases, with 15 bases between. The CDR3 sequence: CASSKDSPAGYTF. Written as DNA, the CDR3 is TGTGCCAGCAGCAAGGACAGTCCCGCTGGCTACACCTTC.

This chain links TRBV6-4 with TRBJ2-3; 9 bases map to TRBD2. The CDR3 length is 16 residues. With 6 bases clipped from V and 2 bases from J, the junction kept 9 bases outside the gene matches. Germline loops: CDR1 MRHNA, CDR2 SNTAGT. CDR3 in DNA: TGTGCCAGCAGCCCCGGGACTAGCCTCCCCACAGATACGCAGTATTTT. It encodes CASSPGTSLPTDTQYF.

The chain carries TRBV11-3 and TRBJ2-3, with 10 bases aligning to TRBD1. Trimming took 4 bases from V and 3 from J; bases not matched to a gene: 4. In germline, CDR1 is SGHNT, CDR2 YENEEA. The CDR3 consists of 15 residues. The CDR3 is CASSSGQGWTDTQYF. The CDR3 region has the DNA TGTGCCAGCAGCTCGGGACAGGGGTGGACAGATACGCAGTATTTT. Variable domain in full (rest from reference TRBV11-3 and TRBJ2-3): EAGVVQSPRYKIIEKKQPVAFWCNPISGHNTLYWYLQNLGQGPELLIRYENEEAVDDSQLPKDRFSAERLKGVDSTLKIQPAELGDSAVYLCASSSGQGWTDTQYFGPGTRLTVL.

The genes are TRBV19 and TRBJ1-5; D is uncertain. Trimming left V 7 bases short and J 2 bases short, with 9 bases between. Germline CDR1 is LNHDA and CDR2 is SQIVND (reference sequence). This CDR3 has 13 residues. CDR3 in amino acids: CASKAIGNQPQHF. In DNA, the CDR3 is TGTGCCAGTAAGGCCATAGGCAATCAGCCCCAGCATTTT.

CDR3 nucleotide sequence: TGCGCCAGCAGGGCAGGGAGTGAGTATGGCTACACCTTC. It is translated as CASRAGSEYGYTF. This chain uses TRBV5-1 with TRBJ1-2; perhaps TRBD1 as D (5 bases). The CDR3 has 13 residues. Germline CDR1 SGHRS, CDR2 YFSETQ. Trimming pared 5 bases from V and 5 bases from J, leaving 13 bases between.